The present T cell receptor beta chain was sequenced within a study of cytomegalovirus exposure and HLA in healthy donors. Study information: The 110 or so validation repertoires used the same platform as the 650 to 750 first-cohort repertoires, a later analysis reported.

Method: immunoSEQ multiplex PCR; TCRdb's copy keeps in-frame clones and lacks some. The sample lists about 120,000 clones; over 65% were seen once. In regard to this clone: The antigen is unknown.

General study findings and limits: In the roughly 120 validation repertoires, a later analysis found that first-cohort TCR clusters tended to co-occur. The investigators catalogued some 150 TCR beta chains as cytomegalovirus-associated.

CDR1 and CDR2 from the germline V gene are SGDLS and YYNGEE. Trimming removed 4 bases from V and 5 bases from J; junction bases left unmatched: 8. CDR3 length: 15 residues. The TCR was taken from a woman in her twenties or thirties in good health and CMV-seronegative. The rearrangement uses TRBV9 and TRBJ2-5; 10 bases agree with TRBD2. Input material: PBMCs. This CDR3 reads CASSHQRGGHETQYF. The CDR3, as DNA: TGTGCCAGCAGCCATCAGCGGGGGGGCCATGAGACCCAGTACTTC.